Shown below are 9 T cell receptor beta chains from a single sample sequenced in a study of T cell responses to AZD1222 COVID-19 vaccine. Using immunoSEQ multiplex PCR, the repertoire was profiled, and TCRdb retains in-frame clones only, with some absent. The repertoire consists of fewer than 90,000 clones, with about 82% occurring once and the leading ten covering about 6%. Sequencing was performed on peripheral blood, taken 28 days after the second AZD1222 dose. The receptors stem from an adult who received the AZD1222 COVID-19 vaccine.

The chain links TRBV19 to TRBJ1-2; TRBD1 matches at 10 bases. Germline V CDR1 and CDR2: LNHDA, SQIVND (reference sequence). J lost 2 bases, V lost 4 bases, and 10 bases had no gene match. The CDR3 extends over 17 amino acids. In DNA form, the CDR3 reads TGTGCCAGTAGTAGGGGGACAGGGGACCCTCTGAACTATGGCTACACCTTC. It encodes CASSRGTGDPLNYGYTF.

The chain is built from TRBV19 and TRBJ1-1; D is uncertain. The CDR3 sequence is 15 residues long. The V end lost 6 bases, the J end lost 2 bases, and 16 bases lay between the germline ends. Germline CDR1 and CDR2: LNHDA and SQIVND (reference sequence). This CDR3 reads CASRPVSGANTEAFF. The CDR3 bases are TGTGCCAGTAGGCCTGTGAGTGGTGCAAACACTGAAGCTTTCTTT. The whole variable domain, filled in from reference TRBV19 and TRBJ1-1, reads DGGITQSPKYLFRKEGQNVTLSCEQNLNHDAMYWYRQDPGQGLRLIYYSQIVNDFQKGDIAEGYSVSREKKESFPLTVTSAQKNPTAFYLCASRPVSGANTEAFFGQGTRLTVV.

The chain has TRBV11-2 and TRBJ2-2; 9 bases match TRBD1. Trimming cost V 2 bases and J 6 bases; bases outside gene matches: 13. Germline values: CDR1 SGHAT, CDR2 FQNNGV. The CDR3 is 18 residues long. The CDR3 loop reads CASSLIPPGTGSAGELFF. CDR3 nucleotide sequence: TGTGCCAGCAGCTTAATCCCCCCGGGGACAGGGTCGGCCGGGGAGCTGTTTTTT.

J is TRBJ1-1 and V is TRBV11-2; no definite D call. Trimming removed 5 bases at V and 3 bases at J, with 4 bases between. Germline CDR1 and CDR2: SGHAT and FQNNGV. This CDR3 contains 11 residues. The CDR3 spells CASSPDTEAFF. CDR3 nucleotides: TGTGCCAGCAGCCCCGACACTGAAGCTTTCTTT. Combining the CDR3 with reference TRBV11-2 and TRBJ1-1 gives the whole variable domain EAGVAQSPRYKIIEKRQSVAFWCNPISGHATLYWYQQILGQGPKLLIQFQNNGVVDDSQLPKDRFSAERLKGVDSTLKIQPAKLEDSAVYLCASSPDTEAFFGQGTRLTVV.

The rearrangement joins TRBV6-2 or TRBV6-3 to TRBJ2-5; TRBD1 agrees at 7 bases. With V trimmed by 5 bases and J by 2 bases, 5 bases remained unmatched. CDR1 is MNHEY, CDR2 SVGEGT, per germline. The CDR3 length is 14 residues. As DNA, the CDR3 is TGTGCCAGCAGTCTGGGACAGACACAAGAGACCCAGTACTTC. As protein: CASSLGQTQETQYF.

There are a few counts of this clone. The J gene is TRBJ2-1, the V gene TRBV5-4, with a weak D call TRBD2 (6 bases). V was clipped by 4 bases and J by 11 bases, with 10 bases between them. Per germline, CDR1 SGHNT and CDR2 YYREEE (reference sequence). The CDR3 totals 11 residues. CDR3 amino acids: CASSAREKQFF. DNA for the CDR3: TGTGCCAGCAGCGCCCGGGAGAAGCAGTTCTTC.

The chain employs TRBV5-1 and TRBJ2-5; D unclear. The CDR3 loop spans 13 amino acids. The V end was cut by 0 bases, the J end by 5 bases, with 8 bases between. Germline loops: CDR1 SGHRS, CDR2 YFSETQ. The CDR3 sequence: CASSLGRLETQYF. The DNA of the CDR3 is TGCGCCAGCAGCTTGGGCCGTTTGGAGACCCAGTACTTC.

This chain joins TRBV5-1 and TRBJ1-4; possible D gene TRBD1, 6 bases. CDR1 is SGHRS, CDR2 YFSETQ, per germline. V was pared by 0 bases and J by 7 bases, with 13 bases between. This CDR3 region has 15 residues. This chain's CDR3 is CASSLVQGRGEKLFF. The CDR3 DNA sequence: TGCGCCAGCAGCTTGGTGCAGGGGAGGGGTGAAAAACTGTTTTTT.

The rearrangement joins TRBV5-6 to TRBJ1-2; no clear D gene. V was clipped by 2 bases and J by 3 bases, with 14 bases between them. This CDR3 contains 15 residues. CDR1 and CDR2 from the germline V gene are SGHDT and YYEEEE. CDR3: CASSLVQPSDYGYTF. The CDR3 coding sequence is TGTGCCAGCAGCTTAGTACAGCCGAGTGACTATGGCTACACCTTC.